The source of this T cell receptor beta chain is a study of cytomegalovirus exposure and HLA in healthy donors. CDR1 is MDHEN, CDR2 SYDVKM, per germline. The CDR3 spans 12 residues. V shed 3 bases and J shed 3 bases, with 6 bases lying between them. To note about this clone: Its antigen remains unknown. Additional DNA sequences in this sample encode the identical CDR3.

PCR used 60 Vbeta primers and 13 Jbeta primers. Data came from immunoSEQ multiplex PCR; TCRdb stores just in-frame clones and leaves some out. The sample yields about 160,000 clones, roughly 80% seen once. General observations from the study: A later analysis associated about 18,000 TCR beta sequences with HLA alleles at a 0.05 false discovery rate. Indistinguishable V segments such as TRBV6-2 and TRBV6-3 were excluded. Roughly 170 TCR beta chains were listed as cytomegalovirus-associated. Later analysis identified several of the most significant clusters that appeared linked to common viral pathogens.

The sequence derives from a man aged 18 to 35 in good health and CMV-seronegative. The genes are TRBV28 and TRBJ2-7; no reliable D call. Sequencing was carried out using PBMCs. Written as DNA, the CDR3 is TGTGCCAGCAGTTTGGGCAGCTACGAGCAGTACTTC. It yields the protein CASSLGSYEQYF. Supplemented by reference TRBV28 and TRBJ2-7, the full variable domain reads DVKVTQSSRYLVKRTGEKVFLECVQDMDHENMFWYRQDPGLGLRLIYFSYDVKMKEKGDIPEGYSVSREKKERFSLILESASTNQTSMYLCASSLGSYEQYFGPGTRLTVT.